This entry lists 27 T cell receptor beta chains sequenced from one sample in a study of blood T cell repertoires in COVID-19 (dated by TCRdb to 2019 to 2021). Libraries were made using the immunoSEQ multiplex PCR assay. The clones in this table, taken by TCRdb from immuneACCESS, are in-frame only. Not every clone is retained; where verified, under half of the shortfall comes from an unresolved V gene, and the cause of the rest is unknown. Counted in this sample were 230,000 or so clones; roughly 84% of them appeared once. Under 7% of the sample goes to the ten largest clones. Sequencing was carried out using PBMCs or T cells enriched from blood (not recorded which). Receptors originate from a woman between 45 and 60 years old who had been exposed to COVID-19.

This clone came up a few times. This sequence joins TRBV6-6 and TRBJ1-6; D gene uncertain. This CDR3 is built from 13 residues. V was trimmed by 8 bases and J by 6 bases, leaving 11 bases between them. The germline V gene has CDR1 MNHNY and CDR2 SVGAGI (reference sequence). CDR3 in amino acids: CASRGMSNSPLHF. The CDR3 nucleotides read TGTGCCAGCCGGGGAATGAGTAATTCACCCCTCCACTTT.

The rearrangement joins TRBV11-2 to TRBJ2-7; the match to TRBD1 covers 8 bases. The CDR3 has 15 amino acids. CDR1 and CDR2 (germline): SGHAT, FQNNGV. J was trimmed by 5 bases and V by 4 bases; bases with no gene match: 10. The CDR3 reads CASSSLDRARHEQYF. CDR3 sequence (DNA): TGTGCCAGCAGCTCGCTGGACAGGGCACGCCACGAGCAGTACTTC.

This chain links TRBV19 with TRBJ1-1; a possible D gene is TRBD1 (6 bases). Deletions cut 3 bases from V and 8 bases from J, with 16 bases between. Germline CDR1 and CDR2: LNHDA and SQIVND (reference sequence). The CDR3 contains 14 residues. Written as DNA, the CDR3 is TGTGCCAGTAGTATGTATTACGGACAGTCGGAAGCTTTCTTT. Translated: CASSMYYGQSEAFF.

The V and J genes are TRBV2 and TRBJ2-1; TRBD2 is a possible D gene (5 bases). Per germline, CDR1 SNHLY and CDR2 FYNNEI. Trimming left V 2 bases short and J 7 bases short, with 12 bases between. CDR3 length: 14 residues. CDR3 DNA: TGTGCCAGCAGTGAACGCCTCCGAGGGAATGAGCAGTTCTTC. Its protein is CASSERLRGNEQFF.

The chain employs TRBV2 and TRBJ1-2; D not resolved. There are 13 residues in the CDR3. V was cut by 1 base and J by 7 bases, with 10 bases left in between. Germline-derived CDR1 and CDR2 are SNHLY and FYNNEI. Here the CDR3 reads CASSEDPSGGYTF. CDR3 coding DNA: TGTGCCAGCAGTGAAGACCCCTCGGGTGGCTACACCTTC. The full variable domain, in which reference TRBV2 and TRBJ1-2 provide the parts outside the CDR3, is EPEVTQTPSHQVTQMGQEVILRCVPISNHLYFYWYRQILGQKVEFLVSFYNNEISEKSEIFDDQFSVERPDGSNFTLKIRSTKLEDSAMYFCASSEDPSGGYTFGSGTRLTVV.

The chain is built from TRBV11-3 and TRBJ2-1; D unclear. This CDR3 is built from 13 residues. Germline V gene lookup returns CDR1 SGHNT and CDR2 YENEEA. Trimming cost V 2 bases and J 9 bases, with 11 bases left between them. The CDR3 bases are TGTGCCAGCAGCTTAAGCCTTACGGGTGAGCAGTTCTTC. Its translation is CASSLSLTGEQFF.

A note on this clone: The same CDR3 can be traced to other DNA sequences in this sample. The J gene is TRBJ1-1, the V gene TRBV2, with D hard to call. Germline CDR1 SNHLY, CDR2 FYNNEI. The V end was cut by 7 bases, the J end by 8 bases, with 11 bases between. The CDR3 is 11 amino acids. The CDR3 region has the DNA TGTGCCAGCAATTGGGCCCGCGAAGCTTTCTTT. Amino acids: CASNWAREAFF.

The chain uses TRBV10-2 and TRBJ2-3; D call uncertain. The V end lost 4 bases, the J end lost 3 bases, and 5 bases lay between the germline ends. Germline V gene data show CDR1 as WSHSY and CDR2 as SAAADI. The CDR3 has 12 amino acids. CDR3 bases: TGCGCCAGCAGTGTCCGTACAGATACGCAGTATTTT. This gives the protein CASSVRTDTQYF.

The chain combines TRBV5-8 with TRBJ1-5; D is uncertain. Germline loops: CDR1 SGHTS, CDR2 YDEGEE. The CDR3 runs to 10 residues. With 8 bases removed from V and 5 bases from J, the gap between germline ends came to 5 bases. The CDR3 DNA reads TGTGCCAGTACACATCAGCCCCAGCATTTT. Translated, it gives CASTHQPQHF.

CDR3 loop: CASSPNRGLETEAFF. The CDR3 DNA follows: TGTGCCAGCTCACCCAACAGGGGATTGGAAACTGAAGCTTTCTTT. The chain carries TRBV18 and TRBJ1-1; the match to TRBD1 covers 7 bases. The CDR3 has 15 amino acids. J was trimmed by 5 bases and V by 3 bases; bases with no gene match: 9. Germline V gene lookup returns CDR1 KGHSH and CDR2 LQKENI.

The CDR3 nucleotides read TGCAGCACCAACATCCACGGGGTAACTGAAGCTTTCTTT. Amino acids: CSTNIHGVTEAFF. J is TRBJ1-1 and V is TRBV29-1; D is unresolved. CDR1 and CDR2 from the germline V gene are SQVTM and ANQGSEA. The CDR3 has 13 residues. V lost 8 bases, J lost 5 bases, and 18 bases lay in between.

The sample holds a few counts of this clone. The chain links TRBV28 to TRBJ2-7; 9 positions match TRBD1. In germline, CDR1 is MDHEN, CDR2 SYDVKM. The CDR3 has 17 amino acids. V lost 4 bases to trimming and J lost 0 bases; unmatched junction nucleotides: 10. In DNA, the CDR3 is TGTGCCAGCAGTTCCCCTCCCGGGACAGGGACCTCCTACGAGCAGTACTTC. Translating gives CASSSPPGTGTSYEQYF. The entire variable domain, with the rest obtained from reference TRBV28 and TRBJ2-7, is as follows: DVKVTQSSRYLVKRTGEKVFLECVQDMDHENMFWYRQDPGLGLRLIYFSYDVKMKEKGDIPEGYSVSREKKERFSLILESASTNQTSMYLCASSSPPGTGTSYEQYFGPGTRLTVT.

The CDR3 sequence: CATDRGNEQFF. The CDR3 DNA follows: TGTGCCACCGACAGGGGGAATGAGCAGTTCTTC. The chain recombines TRBV28 with TRBJ2-1, with 9 bases that match TRBD1. Germline CDR1 MDHEN, CDR2 SYDVKM. V lost 10 bases, J lost 7 bases, and 2 bases stayed unmatched. The CDR3 totals 11 residues. Drawing the rest from reference TRBV28 and TRBJ2-1, the complete variable domain is DVKVTQSSRYLVKRTGEKVFLECVQDMDHENMFWYRQDPGLGLRLIYFSYDVKMKEKGDIPEGYSVSREKKERFSLILESASTNQTSMYLCATDRGNEQFFGPGTRLTVL.

V usage is TRBV19 and J usage is TRBJ1-2; TRBD1 might be the D (5 bases). Germline V lookup: CDR1 LNHDA, CDR2 SQIVND (reference sequence). Trimming shortened V by 5 bases and J by 4 bases, and 11 bases separated the two germline ends. The CDR3 extends over 13 amino acids. The CDR3: CASSLQDLYGYTF. Written as DNA, the CDR3 is TGTGCCAGTAGTCTACAGGACCTCTATGGCTACACCTTC.

The V gene is TRBV7-6, the J gene TRBJ1-5, with D possibly matching TRBD1 (5 bases). The V gene lost 5 bases and the J gene lost 5 bases, with 16 bases spanning the gap. This CDR3 is built from 15 residues. Looked up from germline, CDR1 is SGHVS and CDR2 is FNYEAQ. CDR3 DNA sequence: TGTGCCAGCAGCCAGTCACCAGGGAAGGATCAGCCCCAGCATTTT. This gives the protein CASSQSPGKDQPQHF.

The V call is TRBV11-2, the J call TRBJ1-3; 7 positions match TRBD1. V shed 3 bases, J shed 2 bases, and the junction held 7 bases outside the gene matches. This CDR3 has 16 residues. Per the germline V gene, CDR1 is SGHAT and CDR2 is FQNNGV. The CDR3 nucleotides read TGTGCCAGCAGCTTCCGGACAGGAATTACTGGAAACACCATATATTTT. Its protein product is CASSFRTGITGNTIYF.

This chain links TRBV19 with TRBJ2-7, with D tentatively TRBD1 (6 bases). The germline CDR1 and CDR2 sequences are LNHDA and SQIVND (reference sequence). Trimming stripped 5 bases from V and 2 bases from J, with 13 bases between. This CDR3 has 14 amino acids. CDR3 protein: CASSLDSGPYEQYF. CDR3 bases: TGTGCCAGTAGTTTGGACAGTGGGCCCTACGAGCAGTACTTC.

V and J are TRBV5-6 and TRBJ2-2; TRBD2 aligns across 10 bases. The CDR3 is 17 residues long. The V gene end was trimmed by 6 bases and the J gene end by 4 bases; junction bases not matched to a gene: 12. Germline V gene sequence: CDR1 SGHDT, CDR2 YYEEEE. The chain's CDR3 is CASTVERGGWGTGELFF. As DNA, the CDR3 is TGTGCCAGCACCGTTGAGCGGGGGGGCTGGGGCACCGGGGAGCTGTTTTTT.

This chain uses TRBV2 with TRBJ2-1, with TRBD2 as a possible D gene (5 bases). V lost 6 bases and J 3 bases, leaving 15 bases between the germline ends. CDR1 is SNHLY, CDR2 FYNNEI, per germline. This CDR3 spans 15 amino acids. The CDR3 nucleotides are TGTGCCAGCAGGCCCCGGGAAGGACTCTACAATGAGCAGTTCTTC. It translates to CASRPREGLYNEQFF.

This sequence joins TRBV7-2 and TRBJ2-4, with 9 bases matching TRBD1. Looked up from germline, CDR1 is SGHTA and CDR2 is FQGNSA. V was clipped by 5 bases and J by 7 bases; unmatched bases: 12. The CDR3 spans 16 residues. CDR3: CASSASGTGFRNIQYF. DNA for the CDR3: TGTGCCAGCAGCGCATCCGGGACAGGGTTCAGGAACATTCAGTACTTC.

The table lists this clone with a count of one. The V and J genes are TRBV7-7 and TRBJ2-1, with TRBD2 identical over 9 bases. The length of the CDR3 is 16 residues. Trimming cost V 2 bases and J 4 bases; bases outside gene matches: 6. From germline, CDR1 is SSHAT and CDR2 FNYEAQ (reference sequence). CDR3 in amino acids: CASSLYAGGDYNEQFF. The CDR3 DNA sequence: TGTGCCAGCAGCTTATATGCGGGGGGGGATTACAATGAGCAGTTCTTC.

The chain couples TRBV5-1 to TRBJ1-1, with D possibly TRBD1 on 6 matching bases. Germline assignment: CDR1 SGHRS and CDR2 YFSETQ. Trimming pared 0 bases from V and 0 bases from J, leaving 24 bases between. The CDR3 contains 20 residues. CDR3 sequence (DNA): TGCGCCAGCAGCTTGGTTCTGGGGTCCGGACAGTTATCGATGAACACTGAAGCTTTCTTT. Residues: CASSLVLGSGQLSMNTEAFF.

The chain couples TRBV19 to TRBJ2-6; D not resolved. Germline V CDR1 and CDR2: LNHDA, SQIVND (reference sequence). Trimming stripped 1 base from V and 0 bases from J, with 10 bases between. This CDR3 has 17 amino acids. The CDR3 region is CASSIGVRSSGANVLTF. CDR3 nucleotide sequence: TGTGCCAGTAGTATAGGGGTTAGGAGCTCTGGGGCCAACGTCCTGACTTTC.

The genes are TRBV6-4 and TRBJ1-1; D is perhaps TRBD1 (5 bases). CDR1 is MRHNA, CDR2 SNTAGT, per germline. The CDR3 has 15 amino acids. Trimming pared 3 bases from V and 1 base from J, leaving 12 bases between. The CDR3 sequence is CASSDYGGGNTEAFF. The DNA for the CDR3 is TGTGCCAGCAGTGATTATGGGGGAGGGAACACTGAAGCTTTCTTT.

V and J are TRBV5-4 and TRBJ2-3, with TRBD2 as a possible D gene (6 bases). From germline, CDR1 is SGHNT and CDR2 YYREEE (reference sequence). V was clipped by 4 bases and J by 2 bases, with 8 bases between them. CDR3 size: 13 residues. The CDR3 loop is CASSGGFTDTQYF. In nucleotides, the CDR3 is TGTGCCAGCAGCGGAGGGTTCACAGATACGCAGTATTTT.

This chain connects TRBV4-3 to TRBJ1-1; tentative D call: TRBD1 (5 bases). The CDR3 is 15 residues long. The V and J ends lost 4 bases and 2 bases respectively, with 14 bases between them. Germline lookup yields CDR1 LGHNA and CDR2 YSLEER. The CDR3 nucleotides are TGCGCCAGCAGCCCAACCGCCCAGGGAAACACTGAAGCTTTCTTT. Translating it yields CASSPTAQGNTEAFF.

This clone was picked up many times. V usage is TRBV6-1 and J usage is TRBJ1-3; tentative D call: TRBD1 (6 bases). The CDR3 consists of 14 residues. V lost 2 bases, J lost 11 bases, and 16 bases lay in between. CDR1 MNHNS and CDR2 SASEGT come from the germline V gene. Written as DNA, the CDR3 is TGTGCCAGCAGTGAACTTGGACAGACAAGACCCATATATTTT. This sequence encodes CASSELGQTRPIYF.